This TCR beta chain was found in a study of T cells in Graves' hyperthyroidism and ophthalmopathy. Notes on the study in general: The majority of expanded thyroid clonotypes above 0.001 also appeared in blood.

This clonotype was found many times. Its target is unknown. Amplification targeted TCR beta CDR3 regions from RNA transcripts. With the HTBI primer set, the TCR CDR3 went through a first round of RT-PCR. One entry per CDR3 protein results from TCRdb running MiXCR on the multiplex PCR reads. The sample shows hundreds of thousands of distinct CDR3 sequences, 12% to 15% of them seen only once. The CDR3 has 18 residues. Per the germline V gene, CDR1 is SGHVS and CDR2 is FQNEAQ. Trimming shortened V by 0 bases and J by 0 bases, and 18 bases separated the two germline ends. Graves' hyperthyroidism was deemed stable given no ophthalmopathy progression within 18 months. The study left out patients who had uncontrolled infection, other autoimmune disease, pregnancy or lactation.

The clonotype originates from a woman younger than 35 with Graves' hyperthyroidism. The sequencing sample was made of blood. The chain has TRBV7-8 and TRBJ2-7; D may be TRBD2 (6 bases). CDR3 nucleotide sequence: TGTGCCAGCAGCTTAGCGCCCGACAATCTCGGGGGCTCCTACGAGCAGTACTTC. It translates to CASSLAPDNLGGSYEQYF.